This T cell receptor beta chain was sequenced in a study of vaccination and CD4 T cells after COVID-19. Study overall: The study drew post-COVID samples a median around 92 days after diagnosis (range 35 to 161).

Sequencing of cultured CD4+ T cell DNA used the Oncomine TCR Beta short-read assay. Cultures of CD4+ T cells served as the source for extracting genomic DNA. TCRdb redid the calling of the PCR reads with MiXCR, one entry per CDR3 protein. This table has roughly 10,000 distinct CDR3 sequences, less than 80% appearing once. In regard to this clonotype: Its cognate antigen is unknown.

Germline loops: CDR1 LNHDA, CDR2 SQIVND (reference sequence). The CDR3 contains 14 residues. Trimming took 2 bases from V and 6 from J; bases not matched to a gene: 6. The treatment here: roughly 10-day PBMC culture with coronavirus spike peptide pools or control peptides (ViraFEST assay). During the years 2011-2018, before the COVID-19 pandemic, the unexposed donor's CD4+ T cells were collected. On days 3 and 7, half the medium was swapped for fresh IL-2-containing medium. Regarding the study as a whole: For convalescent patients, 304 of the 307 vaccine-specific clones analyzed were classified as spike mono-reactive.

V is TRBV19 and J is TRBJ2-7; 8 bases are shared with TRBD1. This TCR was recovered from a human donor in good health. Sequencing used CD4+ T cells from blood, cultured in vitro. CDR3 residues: CASSIQGAYSEQYF. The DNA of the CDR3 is TGTGCCAGTAGTATACAGGGGGCGTATAGCGAGCAGTACTTC.